This TCR beta chain was captured by sequencing in a study of shared clonotypes between healthy human individuals. Overall study results and limits: The study sampled only blood, and tissue repertoires likely differ. The naive CD4 repertoires of a few donors were compared, and roughly 5.1% of clonotypes were shared.

V lost 3 bases, J lost 4 bases, and 9 bases lay in between. The CDR3 contains 14 residues. Germline V gene sequence: CDR1 LNHDA, CDR2 SQIVND (reference sequence). Details on this clone: Its specificity is unknown.

What CD8 memory combined were CD45RO+ cells and CCR7-negative CD45RA+ TemRA cells. Original processing notes: ImmunoSEQ output lacked quality scores and full-length reads, limiting matched filtering. Measured with immunoSEQ multiplex PCR; TCRdb has only the in-frame clones, and not every one. V and J calls and clone size are copied from that table; D and trimming were computed from the DNA. The table records 110,000 or so clones, about 63% of them present only once. The sequence derives from a woman in her twenties or thirties in good health. The rearrangement joins TRBV19 to TRBJ1-4, with D hard to call. Source material: memory CD8+ T cells sorted from blood. Subset in this sample: CD45RO+ cells pooled with CCR7-negative TemRA cells. The CDR3 DNA sequence: TGTGCCAGTAGTATTAGCCGGATTAATGAAAAACTGTTTTTT. Residues: CASSISRINEKLFF.